The clone carrying this T cell receptor beta chain was seen repeatedly, ten times or more. Its antigen is unidentified. Germline V gene sequence: CDR1 SGHDT, CDR2 YYEEEE. V lost 3 bases to trimming and J lost 0 bases, with 10 bases between them. The CDR3 contains 15 residues. Each CDR3 protein gets one entry after TCRdb re-called the 5' RACE reads with MiXCR. The data contain some 230,000 distinct CDR3 sequences, over 5% of them singletons. This sample is part of a study of identical twins. Findings and caveats of the study: Invariant cells of the MAIT and iNKT types might have partly distorted the zero-insertion analyses.

These data are also associated with another study on T cells expressing NK-cell markers. That study adds: HCMV serostatus: seven of eight sequenced donors positive, one negative.

The source is a woman in her late teens or twenties in good health. Sequenced: CD8+ T cells sorted from blood. The chain employs TRBV5-6 and TRBJ1-5, with TRBD1 as a possible D gene (6 bases). CDR3 region: CASSSTGISNQPQHF. The CDR3 nucleotides are TGTGCCAGCAGCTCAACAGGGATTAGCAATCAGCCCCAGCATTTT.